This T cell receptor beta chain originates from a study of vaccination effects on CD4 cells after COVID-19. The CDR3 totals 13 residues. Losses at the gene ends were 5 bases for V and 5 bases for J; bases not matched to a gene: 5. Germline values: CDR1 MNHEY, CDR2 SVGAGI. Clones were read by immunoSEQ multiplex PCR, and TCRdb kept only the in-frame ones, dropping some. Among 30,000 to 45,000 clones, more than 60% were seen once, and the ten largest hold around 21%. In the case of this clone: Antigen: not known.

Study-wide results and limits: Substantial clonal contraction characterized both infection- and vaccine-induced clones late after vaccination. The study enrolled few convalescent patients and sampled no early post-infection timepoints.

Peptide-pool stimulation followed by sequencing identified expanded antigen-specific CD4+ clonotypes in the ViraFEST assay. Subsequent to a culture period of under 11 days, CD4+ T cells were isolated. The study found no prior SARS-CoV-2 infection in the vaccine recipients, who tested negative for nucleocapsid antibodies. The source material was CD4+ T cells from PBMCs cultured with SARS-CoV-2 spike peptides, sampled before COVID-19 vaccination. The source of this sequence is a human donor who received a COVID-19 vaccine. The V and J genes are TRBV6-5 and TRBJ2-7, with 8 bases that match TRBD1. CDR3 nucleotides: TGTGCCAGCAGTCGGACAGGGAGGCACGAGCAGTACTTC. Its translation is CASSRTGRHEQYF.